Presented here are 26 T cell receptor beta chains from one specimen sequenced in a study of CD8 T cells in cerebrospinal fluid in Alzheimer's disease. TCRdb reprocessed the 10x single-cell sequencing reads, with one entry per CDR3 protein and no DNA. The record lists about 1,000 distinct CDR3 sequences, of which the ten most abundant hold 15% to 19%. Source material: cerebrospinal fluid. These receptors all stem from a human donor in good health.

This clonotype is medium-sized (0.01 to 0.1%) by frequency. V gene TRBV9 combines with J gene TRBJ2-7. The V gene's germline CDR1 is SGDLS and CDR2 YYNGEE. The CDR3 contains 14 residues. The CDR3 region is CASSVGTGVYEQYF.

By frequency, this clonotype is medium-sized. The chain employs TRBV7-2 and TRBJ1-1; TCRdb selects TRBD1, and the lack of DNA leaves this call unchecked. The length of the CDR3 is 14 residues. In germline, CDR1 is SGHTA, CDR2 FQGNSA. The chain's CDR3 is CASSLGTGADEAFF.

Judged by frequency, this clonotype is medium-sized. This chain links TRBV20-1 with TRBJ2-7. Looked up from germline, CDR1 is DFQATT and CDR2 is SNEGSKA (reference sequence). This CDR3 comprises 17 residues. CDR3 loop: CSARDPGTVGQNYEQYF.

This clonotype is labeled medium-sized based on frequency. The chain couples TRBV6-5 to TRBJ1-2. This CDR3 comprises 13 residues. CDR1 is MNHEY, CDR2 SVGAGI, per germline. The CDR3 is CASSLKANYGYTF.

This clonotype ranks as large in terms of frequency. The CDR3 sequence is CASSQDRGSYNEQFF. V usage is TRBV4-3 and J usage is TRBJ2-1. The CDR3 is made up of 15 amino acids. Germline-derived CDR1 and CDR2 are LGHNA and YSLEER.

In terms of frequency, this clonotype is large. The V gene is TRBV5-1, the J gene TRBJ1-1; without DNA, the TCRdb call of TRBD1 cannot be checked. CDR1 and CDR2 (germline): SGHRS, YFSETQ. The CDR3 is made up of 15 amino acids. The chain's CDR3 is CASSGTGTGGTEAFF.

This clonotype is medium-sized by frequency. This CDR3 is CASSPDRGETQYF. The chain employs TRBV6-4 and TRBJ2-5; TCRdb designates TRBD1, a call that cannot be tested without DNA. In germline, CDR1 is MRHNA, CDR2 SNTAGT. The CDR3 has 13 residues.

This clonotype is classed as medium-sized by frequency. The chain couples TRBV19 to TRBJ2-3; TCRdb proposes TRBD1, but this gene call is untestable without DNA. Per germline, CDR1 LNHDA and CDR2 SQIVND (reference sequence). The CDR3 length is 14 residues. This chain's CDR3 is CASNPGGATDTQYF. Full variable domain (missing parts from reference TRBV19 and TRBJ2-3): DGGITQSPKYLFRKEGQNVTLSCEQNLNHDAMYWYRQDPGQGLRLIYYSQIVNDFQKGDIAEGYSVSREKKESFPLTVTSAQKNPTAFYLCASNPGGATDTQYFGPGTRLTVL.

Judged by frequency, this clonotype is large. The V and J genes are TRBV27 and TRBJ2-1; without DNA, the TCRdb call of TRBD1 cannot be checked. The CDR3 contains 15 residues. Germline V CDR1 and CDR2: MNHEY, SMNVEV (reference sequence). CDR3 protein: CASTARTGGHNEQFF.

This clonotype shows up as medium-sized (0.01 to 0.1%) by frequency. This chain joins TRBV9 and TRBJ2-7; TCRdb picks TRBD1, but there is no DNA to check that call. The CDR3 contains 13 residues. Germline V lookup: CDR1 SGDLS, CDR2 YYNGEE. The CDR3 here is CASSGQGAYEQYF.

In terms of frequency, this clonotype is large. This chain joins TRBV10-3 and TRBJ2-1; TCRdb reports TRBD1, a call that lacks DNA to check it against. CDR3 size: 13 residues. CDR1 is ENHRY, CDR2 SYGVKD, per germline. The CDR3 spells CAIGQGATGEQFF.

This clonotype counts as medium-sized by frequency. The chain links TRBV5-6 to TRBJ2-5; the TCRdb call, TRBD1, lacks DNA for checking. This CDR3 is 13 amino acids long. In germline, CDR1 is SGHDT, CDR2 YYEEEE. CDR3 amino acids: CASSPSRSGAQYF.

Measured by frequency, this clonotype is medium-sized. The V and J genes are TRBV20-1 and TRBJ1-1; absent DNA, TCRdb's TRBD1 call cannot be checked. The CDR3 spans 14 residues. Germline-derived CDR1 and CDR2 are DFQATT and SNEGSKA (reference sequence). The CDR3: CSATNRGRGTEAFF.

The rearrangement links TRBV28 to TRBJ2-5; without DNA, the TCRdb call of TRBD2 cannot be checked. CDR3 size: 14 residues. Germline V gene data show CDR1 as MDHEN and CDR2 as SYDVKM. CDR3 residues: CATSAGGLEETQYF.

This clonotype ranks as medium-sized (0.01 to 0.1%) in terms of frequency. This chain joins TRBV16 and TRBJ1-5; with no DNA, the TCRdb D assignment of TRBD1 cannot be verified. Germline loops: CDR1 KGHSY, CDR2 FQNENV. The CDR3 has 14 amino acids. The CDR3 loop reads CASSRDRVNQPQHF.

By frequency, this clonotype is large. The chain recombines TRBV20-1 with TRBJ2-1; lacking DNA, the TRBD2 call made by TCRdb goes unchecked. The CDR3 consists of 17 residues. Germline V gives CDR1 DFQATT, CDR2 SNEGSKA (reference sequence). CDR3 amino acids: CSARGLAGTISYNEQFF.

This clonotype is labeled medium-sized based on frequency. This chain connects TRBV19 to TRBJ2-3; checking the TCRdb D call of TRBD1 is not possible without DNA. Looked up from germline, CDR1 is LNHDA and CDR2 is SQIVND (reference sequence). The CDR3 is 15 amino acids. The CDR3 spells CASSGGGVSTDTQYF.

The gene calls are TRBV7-8 and TRBJ2-2. Germline V gives CDR1 SGHVS, CDR2 FQNEAQ. The CDR3 runs 14 residues. CDR3 protein: CASSFGTNTGELFF.

This clonotype is classed as medium-sized by frequency. The rearrangement joins TRBV5-1 to TRBJ2-2; TCRdb indicates TRBD2, and absent DNA this call remains unverified. The CDR3 consists of 15 residues. Germline values: CDR1 SGHRS, CDR2 YFSETQ. CDR3 sequence: CASKITSGDLGELFF.

This clonotype registers medium-sized by frequency. V gene TRBV6-6 combines with J gene TRBJ2-1; TCRdb proposes TRBD2, but this gene call is untestable without DNA. Per the germline V gene, CDR1 is MNHNY and CDR2 is SVGAGI (reference sequence). The CDR3 contains 16 residues. CDR3 in amino acids: CASSTPLAGTWDEQFF.

V gene TRBV11-2 combines with J gene TRBJ2-1; the D call of TRBD1 rests on TCRdb alone, since no DNA is present to check it. Looked up from germline, CDR1 is SGHAT and CDR2 is FQNNGV. This CDR3 has 15 amino acids. The CDR3 protein is CASSLSPTGRDEQFF.

This clonotype counts as medium-sized by frequency. The CDR3 loop is CASSLGVWDRPNEKLFF. The chain has TRBV5-1 and TRBJ1-4; the TRBD1 assignment by TCRdb is unverifiable without DNA. Germline CDR1 SGHRS, CDR2 YFSETQ. CDR3 length equals 17 residues.

Considering frequency, this clonotype is medium-sized. The V call is TRBV9, the J call TRBJ2-2. Germline V CDR1 and CDR2: SGDLS, YYNGEE. The CDR3 is 14 residues long. CDR3 residues: CASSSQSADGELFF.

This clonotype is classed as medium-sized by frequency. The genes are TRBV27 and TRBJ2-3; checking the TCRdb D call of TRBD1 is not possible without DNA. The CDR3 consists of 19 residues. The germline gives CDR1 MNHEY, CDR2 SMNVEV (reference sequence). The chain's CDR3 is CASSLYFPRGGPGTDTQYF.

The chain links TRBV5-1 to TRBJ2-7; there is no DNA to check the TCRdb D call of TRBD1. This CDR3 comprises 18 residues. Germline-derived CDR1 and CDR2 are SGHRS and YFSETQ. The CDR3 loop reads CASSLAASGGGGDYEQYF.

This clonotype is medium-sized (0.01 to 0.1%) by frequency. The rearrangement links TRBV28 to TRBJ1-2; TCRdb designates TRBD1, a call that cannot be tested without DNA. CDR3 size: 14 residues. Germline loops: CDR1 MDHEN, CDR2 SYDVKM. CDR3 region: CASSLLDRNYGYTF.